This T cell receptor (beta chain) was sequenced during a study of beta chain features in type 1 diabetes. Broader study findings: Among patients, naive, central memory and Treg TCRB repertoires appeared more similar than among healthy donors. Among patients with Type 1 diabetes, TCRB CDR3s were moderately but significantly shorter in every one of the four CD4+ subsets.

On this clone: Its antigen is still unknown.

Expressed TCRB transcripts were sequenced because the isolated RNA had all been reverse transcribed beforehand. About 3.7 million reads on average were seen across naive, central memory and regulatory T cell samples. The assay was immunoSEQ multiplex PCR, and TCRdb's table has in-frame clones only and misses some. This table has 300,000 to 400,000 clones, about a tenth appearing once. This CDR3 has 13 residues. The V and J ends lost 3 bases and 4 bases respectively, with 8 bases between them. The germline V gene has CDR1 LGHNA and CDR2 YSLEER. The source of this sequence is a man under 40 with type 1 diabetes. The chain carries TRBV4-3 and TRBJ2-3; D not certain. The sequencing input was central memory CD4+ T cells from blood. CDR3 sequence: CASSQASADTQYF. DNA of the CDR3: TGCGCCAGCAGCCAGGCCTCCGCAGATACGCAGTATTTT.